This T cell receptor beta chain came from a study of Ad26.COV2.S vaccination and SARS-CoV-2 variants. Study in general: Ad26.COV2.S given intramuscularly, once or twice 56 days apart. Study-wide results and caveats: TCR breadth and depth estimates may have understated total T cell responses.

Comments on this clone: No antigen is known for it.

Treatment: roughly 18 received Ad26.COV2.S at low or high dose, single or two shots; a few received placebo; per-sample allocation not given. Sample collection was performed on day 63 after the first vaccine or placebo injection. Repertoires were generated with immunoSEQ multiplex PCR, while TCRdb's copy carries only in-frame clones and drops some. The repertoire consists of 400,000 to 450,000 clones, with 90% occurring once and the leading ten covering less than 4.5%. The specimen comprised peripheral blood, sampled in a trial of Ad26.COV2.S vaccine versus placebo. The sequence derives from a person between 18 and 65 years old who received the Ad26.COV2.S COVID-19 vaccine or a placebo.

As DNA, the CDR3 is TGTGCCAGCAGCTTGGTAACTAGCGGGAGGGGCACAGATACGCAGTATTTT. Its translation: CASSLVTSGRGTDTQYF. V is TRBV5-4 and J is TRBJ2-3; 13 bases line up with TRBD2. Per the germline V gene, CDR1 is SGHNT and CDR2 is YYREEE (reference sequence). V shed 0 bases, J shed 1 base, and the junction held 2 bases outside the gene matches. The CDR3 extends over 17 amino acids.